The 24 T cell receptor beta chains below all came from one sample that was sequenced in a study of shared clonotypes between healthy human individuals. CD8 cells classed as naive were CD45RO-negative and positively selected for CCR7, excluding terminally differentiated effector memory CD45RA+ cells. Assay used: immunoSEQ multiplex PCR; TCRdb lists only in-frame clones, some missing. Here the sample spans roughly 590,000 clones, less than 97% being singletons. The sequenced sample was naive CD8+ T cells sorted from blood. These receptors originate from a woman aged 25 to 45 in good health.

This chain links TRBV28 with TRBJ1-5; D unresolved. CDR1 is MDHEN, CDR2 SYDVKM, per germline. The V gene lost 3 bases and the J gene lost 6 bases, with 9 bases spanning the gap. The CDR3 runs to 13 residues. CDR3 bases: TGTGCCAGCAGTTTTGCCCGAGTTCAGCCCCAGCATTTT. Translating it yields CASSFARVQPQHF.

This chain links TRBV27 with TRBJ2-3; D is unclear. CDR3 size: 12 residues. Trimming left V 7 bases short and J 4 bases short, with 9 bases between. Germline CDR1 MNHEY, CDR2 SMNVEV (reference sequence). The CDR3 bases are TGTGCCAGCACTAACCGGGCAGATACGCAGTATTTT. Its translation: CASTNRADTQYF.

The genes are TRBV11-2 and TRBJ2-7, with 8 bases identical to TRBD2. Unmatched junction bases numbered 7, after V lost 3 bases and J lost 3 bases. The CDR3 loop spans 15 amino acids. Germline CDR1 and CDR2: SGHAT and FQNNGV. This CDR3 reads CASSFGLAGFYEQYF. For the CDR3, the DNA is TGTGCCAGCAGCTTCGGTCTAGCGGGTTTCTACGAGCAGTACTTC.

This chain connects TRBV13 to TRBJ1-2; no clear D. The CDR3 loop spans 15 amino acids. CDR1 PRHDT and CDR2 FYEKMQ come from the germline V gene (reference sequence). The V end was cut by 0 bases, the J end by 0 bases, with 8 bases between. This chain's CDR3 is CASSLGTVANYGYTF. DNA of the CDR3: TGTGCCAGCAGCTTAGGGACCGTAGCTAACTATGGCTACACCTTC.

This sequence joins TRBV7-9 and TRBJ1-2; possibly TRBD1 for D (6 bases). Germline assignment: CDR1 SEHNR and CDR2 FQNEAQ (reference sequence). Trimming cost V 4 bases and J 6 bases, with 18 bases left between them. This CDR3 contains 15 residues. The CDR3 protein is CASSYQNRETDGYTF. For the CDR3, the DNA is TGTGCCAGCAGCTACCAAAACAGGGAAACAGATGGCTACACCTTC.

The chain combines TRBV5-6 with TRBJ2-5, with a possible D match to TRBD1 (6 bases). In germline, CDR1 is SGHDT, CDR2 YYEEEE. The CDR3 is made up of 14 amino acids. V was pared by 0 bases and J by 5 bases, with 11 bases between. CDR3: CASSLDGGRETQYF. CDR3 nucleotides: TGTGCCAGCAGCTTGGATGGGGGCCGGGAGACCCAGTACTTC.

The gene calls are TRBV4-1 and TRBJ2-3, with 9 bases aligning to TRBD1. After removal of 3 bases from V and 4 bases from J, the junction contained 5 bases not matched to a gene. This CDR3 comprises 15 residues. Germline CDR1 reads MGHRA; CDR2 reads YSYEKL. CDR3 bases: TGCGCCAGCAGCCAGGAAACAGGGGGCTCAGATACGCAGTATTTT. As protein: CASSQETGGSDTQYF.

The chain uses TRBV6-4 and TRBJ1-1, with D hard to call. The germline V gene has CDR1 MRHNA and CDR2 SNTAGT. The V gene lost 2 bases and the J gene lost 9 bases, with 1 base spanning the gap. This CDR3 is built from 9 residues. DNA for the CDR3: TGTGCCAGCAGTGACAAAGCTTTCTTT. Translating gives CASSDKAFF.

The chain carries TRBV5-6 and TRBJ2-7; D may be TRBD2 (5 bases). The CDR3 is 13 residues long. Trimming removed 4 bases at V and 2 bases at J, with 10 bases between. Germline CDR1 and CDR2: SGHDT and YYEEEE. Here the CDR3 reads CASSRRAAYEQYF. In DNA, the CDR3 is TGTGCCAGCAGCAGGCGGGCGGCCTACGAGCAGTACTTC.

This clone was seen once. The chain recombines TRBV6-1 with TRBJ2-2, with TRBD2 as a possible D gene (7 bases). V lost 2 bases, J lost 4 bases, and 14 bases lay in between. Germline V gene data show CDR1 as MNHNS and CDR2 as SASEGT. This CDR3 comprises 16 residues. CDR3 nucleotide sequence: TGTGCCAGCAGTGAATGGGGGGGCTTCGGCACCGGGGAGCTGTTTTTT. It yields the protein CASSEWGGFGTGELFF.

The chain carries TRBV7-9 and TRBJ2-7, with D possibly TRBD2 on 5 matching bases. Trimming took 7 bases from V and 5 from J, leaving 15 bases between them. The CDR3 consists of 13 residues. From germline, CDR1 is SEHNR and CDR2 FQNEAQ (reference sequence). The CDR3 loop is CASTLSSDHEQYF. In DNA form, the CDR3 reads TGTGCCAGCACCCTTAGTAGCGACCACGAGCAGTACTTC.

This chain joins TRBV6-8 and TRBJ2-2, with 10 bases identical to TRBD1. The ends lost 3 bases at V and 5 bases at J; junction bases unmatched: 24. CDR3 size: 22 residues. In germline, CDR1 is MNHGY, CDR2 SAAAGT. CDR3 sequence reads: CASSYRISDSSQGTGETGELFF. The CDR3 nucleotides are TGTGCCAGCAGTTATAGGATAAGTGATTCGAGTCAGGGGACAGGGGAAACCGGGGAGCTGTTTTTT.

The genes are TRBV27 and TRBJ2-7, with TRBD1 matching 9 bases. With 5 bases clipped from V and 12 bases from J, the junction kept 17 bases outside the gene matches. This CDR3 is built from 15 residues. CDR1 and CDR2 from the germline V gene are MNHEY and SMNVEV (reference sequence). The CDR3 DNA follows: TGTGCCAGCAGTCATAAGCCGGGACAGGGCCCCCCTAGGTACTTC. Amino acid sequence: CASSHKPGQGPPRYF.

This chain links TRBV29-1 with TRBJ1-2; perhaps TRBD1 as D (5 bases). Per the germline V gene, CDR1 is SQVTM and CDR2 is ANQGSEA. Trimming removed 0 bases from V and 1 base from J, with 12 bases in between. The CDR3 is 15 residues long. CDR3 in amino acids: CSVEEAKGLNYGYTF. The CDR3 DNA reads TGCAGCGTTGAAGAGGCAAAGGGACTTAACTATGGCTACACCTTC. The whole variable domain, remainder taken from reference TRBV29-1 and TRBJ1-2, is SAVISQKPSRDICQRGTSLTIQCQVDSQVTMMFWYRQQPGQSLTLIATANQGSEATYESGFVIDKFPISRPNLTFSTLTVSNMSPEDSSIYLCSVEEAKGLNYGYTFGSGTRLTVV.

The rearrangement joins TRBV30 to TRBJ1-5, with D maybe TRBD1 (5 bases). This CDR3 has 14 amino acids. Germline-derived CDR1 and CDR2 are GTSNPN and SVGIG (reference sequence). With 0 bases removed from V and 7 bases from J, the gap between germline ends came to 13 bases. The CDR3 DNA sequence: TGTGCCTGGAGTGTTTCTGGGGGTGGCCAGCCCCAGCATTTT. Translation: CAWSVSGGGQPQHF.

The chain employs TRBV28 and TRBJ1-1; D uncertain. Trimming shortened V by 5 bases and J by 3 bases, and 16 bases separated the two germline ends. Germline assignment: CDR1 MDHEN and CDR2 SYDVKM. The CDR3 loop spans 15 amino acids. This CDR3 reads CASSPARRPYTEAFF. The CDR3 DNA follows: TGTGCCAGCAGTCCAGCCAGGCGTCCGTACACTGAAGCTTTCTTT. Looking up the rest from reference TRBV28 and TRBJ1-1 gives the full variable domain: DVKVTQSSRYLVKRTGEKVFLECVQDMDHENMFWYRQDPGLGLRLIYFSYDVKMKEKGDIPEGYSVSREKKERFSLILESASTNQTSMYLCASSPARRPYTEAFFGQGTRLTVV.

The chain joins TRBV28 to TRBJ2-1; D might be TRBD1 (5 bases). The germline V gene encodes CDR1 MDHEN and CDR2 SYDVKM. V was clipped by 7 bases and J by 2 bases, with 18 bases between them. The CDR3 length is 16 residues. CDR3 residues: CASTLPRAPTYNEQFF. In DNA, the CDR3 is TGTGCCAGCACCTTACCCAGGGCTCCTACCTACAATGAGCAGTTCTTC.

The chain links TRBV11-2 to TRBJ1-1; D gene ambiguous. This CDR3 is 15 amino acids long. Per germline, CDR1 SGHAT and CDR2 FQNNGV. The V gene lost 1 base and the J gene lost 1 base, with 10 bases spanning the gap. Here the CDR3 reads CASSLGYVRNTEAFF. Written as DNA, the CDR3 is TGTGCCAGCAGCTTAGGGTACGTGAGGAACACTGAAGCTTTCTTT.

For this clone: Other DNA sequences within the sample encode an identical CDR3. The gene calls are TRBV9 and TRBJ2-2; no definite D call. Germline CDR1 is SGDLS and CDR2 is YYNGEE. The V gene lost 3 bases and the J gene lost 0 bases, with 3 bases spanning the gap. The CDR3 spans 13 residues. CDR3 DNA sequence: TGTGCCAGCAGCGACTCGAACACCGGGGAGCTGTTTTTT. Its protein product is CASSDSNTGELFF.

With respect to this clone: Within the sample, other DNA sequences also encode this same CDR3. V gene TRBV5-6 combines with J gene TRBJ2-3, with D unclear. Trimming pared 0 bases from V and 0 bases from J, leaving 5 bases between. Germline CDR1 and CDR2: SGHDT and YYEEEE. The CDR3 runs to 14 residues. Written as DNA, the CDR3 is TGTGCCAGCAGCTTGGTGGTAAGCACAGATACGCAGTATTTT. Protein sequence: CASSLVVSTDTQYF.

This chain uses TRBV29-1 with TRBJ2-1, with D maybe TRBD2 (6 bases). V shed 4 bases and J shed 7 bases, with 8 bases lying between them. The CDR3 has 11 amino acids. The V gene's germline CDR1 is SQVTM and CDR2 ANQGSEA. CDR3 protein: CSVGRVNEQFF. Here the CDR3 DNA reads TGCAGCGTTGGGAGGGTTAATGAGCAGTTCTTC.

The CDR3 spells CASRGLVNEQFF. CDR3 bases: TGTGCCAGCAGGGGACTAGTCAATGAGCAGTTCTTC. The rearrangement uses TRBV6-1 and TRBJ2-1; TRBD2 agrees at 8 bases. CDR3 length: 12 residues. Germline CDR1 MNHNS, CDR2 SASEGT. J was trimmed by 6 bases and V by 6 bases; bases with no gene match: 1.

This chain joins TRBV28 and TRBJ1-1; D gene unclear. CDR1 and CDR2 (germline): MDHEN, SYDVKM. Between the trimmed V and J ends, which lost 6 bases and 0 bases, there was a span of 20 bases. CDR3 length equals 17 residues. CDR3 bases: TGTGCCAGCAGCCGCAGCGGAGTAGGCGTCATGAACACTGAAGCTTTCTTT. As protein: CASSRSGVGVMNTEAFF.

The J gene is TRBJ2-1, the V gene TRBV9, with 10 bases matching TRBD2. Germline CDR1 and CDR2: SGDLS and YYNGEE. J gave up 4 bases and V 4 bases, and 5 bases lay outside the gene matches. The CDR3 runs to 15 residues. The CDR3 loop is CASSSRTSGYNEQFF. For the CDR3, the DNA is TGTGCCAGCAGCTCACGGACTAGCGGTTACAATGAGCAGTTCTTC.